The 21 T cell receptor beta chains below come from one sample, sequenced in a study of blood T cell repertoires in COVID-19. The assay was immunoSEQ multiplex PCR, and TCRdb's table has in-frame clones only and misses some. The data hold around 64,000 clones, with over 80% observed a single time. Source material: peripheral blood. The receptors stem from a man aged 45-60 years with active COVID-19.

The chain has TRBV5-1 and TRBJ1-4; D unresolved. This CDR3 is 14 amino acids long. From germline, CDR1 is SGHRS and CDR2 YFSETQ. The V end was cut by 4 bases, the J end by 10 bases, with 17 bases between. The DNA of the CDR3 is TGCGCCAGCAGCCCCGACGGACTAGGCGGAAAACTGTTTTTT. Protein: CASSPDGLGGKLFF.

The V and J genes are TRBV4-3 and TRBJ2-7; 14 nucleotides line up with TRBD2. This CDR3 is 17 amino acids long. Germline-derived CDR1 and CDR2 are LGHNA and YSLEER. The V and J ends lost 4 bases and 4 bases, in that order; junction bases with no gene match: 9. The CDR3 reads CASSLFRGTSGSYEQYF. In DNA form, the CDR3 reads TGCGCCAGCAGCCTTTTCAGAGGGACTAGCGGGAGTTACGAGCAGTACTTC.

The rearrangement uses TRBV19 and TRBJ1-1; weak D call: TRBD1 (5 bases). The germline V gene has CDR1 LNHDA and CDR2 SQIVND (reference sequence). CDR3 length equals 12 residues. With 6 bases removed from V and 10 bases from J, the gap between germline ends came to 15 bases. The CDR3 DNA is TGTGCCAGTAGGGAGGGGAGGAACGTAGCTTTCTTT. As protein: CASREGRNVAFF.

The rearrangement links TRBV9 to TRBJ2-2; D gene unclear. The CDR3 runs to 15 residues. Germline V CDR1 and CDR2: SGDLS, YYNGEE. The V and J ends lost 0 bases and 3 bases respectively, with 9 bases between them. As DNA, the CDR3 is TGTGCCAGCAGCGTAGGTACAGAGTACACCGGGGAGCTGTTTTTT. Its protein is CASSVGTEYTGELFF.

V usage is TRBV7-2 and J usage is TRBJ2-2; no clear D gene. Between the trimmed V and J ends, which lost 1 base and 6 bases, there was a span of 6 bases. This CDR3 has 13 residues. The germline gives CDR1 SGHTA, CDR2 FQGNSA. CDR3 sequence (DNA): TGTGCCAGCAGCTTAGACATTTCCGGGGAGCTGTTTTTT. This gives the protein CASSLDISGELFF.

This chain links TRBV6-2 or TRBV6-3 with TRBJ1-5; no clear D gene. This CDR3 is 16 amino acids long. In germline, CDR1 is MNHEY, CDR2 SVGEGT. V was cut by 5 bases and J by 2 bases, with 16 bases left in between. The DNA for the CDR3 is TGTGCCAGCAGTCCCTGGGGAGGGATAGGCAATCAGCCCCAGCATTTT. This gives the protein CASSPWGGIGNQPQHF.

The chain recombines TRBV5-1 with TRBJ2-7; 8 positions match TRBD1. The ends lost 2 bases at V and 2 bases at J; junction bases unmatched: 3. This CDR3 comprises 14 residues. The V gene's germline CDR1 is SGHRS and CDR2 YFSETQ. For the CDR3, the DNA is TGCGCCAGCAGCTTCGACAGGGGAGCCTACGAGCAGTACTTC. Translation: CASSFDRGAYEQYF. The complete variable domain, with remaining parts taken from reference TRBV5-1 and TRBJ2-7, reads KAGVTQTPRYLIKTRGQQVTLSCSPISGHRSVSWYQQTPGQGLQFLFEYFSETQRNKGNFPGRFSGRQFSNSRSEMNVSTLELGDSALYLCASSFDRGAYEQYFGPGTRLTVT.

The CDR3 DNA reads as TGTGCCAGACAGGCACTTGGAGATACGCAGTATTTT. It translates to CARQALGDTQYF. V is TRBV21-1 and J is TRBJ2-3; the D call in the table, TRBD1, was not verified against the DNA. TRBV21-1 is a recognized pseudogene. This CDR3 is 12 amino acids long.

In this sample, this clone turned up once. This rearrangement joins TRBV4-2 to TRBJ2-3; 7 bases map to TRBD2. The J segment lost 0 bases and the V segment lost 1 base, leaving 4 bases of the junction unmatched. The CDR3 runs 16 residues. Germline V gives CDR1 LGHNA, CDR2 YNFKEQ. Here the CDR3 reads CASSQADSGSTDTQYF. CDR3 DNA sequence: TGTGCCAGCAGCCAAGCTGATAGCGGGAGCACAGATACGCAGTATTTT.

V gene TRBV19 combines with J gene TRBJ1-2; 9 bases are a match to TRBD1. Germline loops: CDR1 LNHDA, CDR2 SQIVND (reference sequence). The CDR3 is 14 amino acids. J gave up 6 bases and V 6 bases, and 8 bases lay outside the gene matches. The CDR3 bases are TGTGCCAGTAGGGACAGGGGAAGGGGAGATGGCTACACCTTC. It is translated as CASRDRGRGDGYTF.

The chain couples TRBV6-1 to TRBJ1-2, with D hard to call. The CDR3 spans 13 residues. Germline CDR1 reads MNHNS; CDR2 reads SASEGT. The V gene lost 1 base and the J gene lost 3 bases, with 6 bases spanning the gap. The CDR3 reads CASSEERDYGYTF. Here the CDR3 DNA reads TGTGCCAGCAGTGAAGAGAGGGACTATGGCTACACCTTC.

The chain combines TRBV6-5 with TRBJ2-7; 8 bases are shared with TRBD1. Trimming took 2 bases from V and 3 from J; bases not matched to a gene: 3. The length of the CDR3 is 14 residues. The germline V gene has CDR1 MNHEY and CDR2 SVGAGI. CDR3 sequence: CASSYRDRYYEQYF. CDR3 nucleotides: TGTGCCAGCAGTTACCGGGACAGGTACTACGAGCAGTACTTC.

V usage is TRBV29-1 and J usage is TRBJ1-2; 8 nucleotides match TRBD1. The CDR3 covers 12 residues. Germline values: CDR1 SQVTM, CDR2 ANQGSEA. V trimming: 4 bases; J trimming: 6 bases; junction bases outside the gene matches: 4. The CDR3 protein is CSVGGRGHGYTF. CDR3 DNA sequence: TGCAGCGTTGGTGGCAGGGGGCATGGCTACACCTTC.

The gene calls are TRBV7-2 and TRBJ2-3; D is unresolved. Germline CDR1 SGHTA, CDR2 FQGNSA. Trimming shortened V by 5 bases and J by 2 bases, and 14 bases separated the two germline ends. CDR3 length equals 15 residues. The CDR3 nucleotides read TGTGCCAGCAGCCCCCCAAGGCGGTTCACAGATACGCAGTATTTT. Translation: CASSPPRRFTDTQYF.

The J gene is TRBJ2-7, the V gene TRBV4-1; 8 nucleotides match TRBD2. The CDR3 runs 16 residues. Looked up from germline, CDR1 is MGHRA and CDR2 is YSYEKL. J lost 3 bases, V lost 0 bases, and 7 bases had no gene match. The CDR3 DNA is TGCGCCAGCAGCCAAGATTGGGCGGGAGGTGACTACGAGCAGTACTTC. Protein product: CASSQDWAGGDYEQYF.

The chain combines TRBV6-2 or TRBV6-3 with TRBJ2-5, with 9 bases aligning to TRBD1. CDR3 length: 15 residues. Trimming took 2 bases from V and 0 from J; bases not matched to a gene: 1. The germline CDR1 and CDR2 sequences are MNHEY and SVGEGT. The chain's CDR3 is CASSYGTGNQETQYF. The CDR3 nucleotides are TGTGCCAGCAGTTACGGGACAGGGAACCAAGAGACCCAGTACTTC.

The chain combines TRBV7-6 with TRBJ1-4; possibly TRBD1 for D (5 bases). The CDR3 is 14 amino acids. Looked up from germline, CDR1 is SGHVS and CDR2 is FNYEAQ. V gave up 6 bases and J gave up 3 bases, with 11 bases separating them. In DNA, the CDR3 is TGTGCCAGCAGTTCGGGGGAAGCTAATGAAAAACTGTTTTTT. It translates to CASSSGEANEKLFF.

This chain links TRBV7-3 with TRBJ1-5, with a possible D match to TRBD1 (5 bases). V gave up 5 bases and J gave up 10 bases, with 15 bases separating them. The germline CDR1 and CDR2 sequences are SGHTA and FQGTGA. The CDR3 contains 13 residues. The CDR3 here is CASSPWAGGPQHF. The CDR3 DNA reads TGTGCCAGCAGCCCTTGGGCCGGGGGACCCCAGCATTTT.

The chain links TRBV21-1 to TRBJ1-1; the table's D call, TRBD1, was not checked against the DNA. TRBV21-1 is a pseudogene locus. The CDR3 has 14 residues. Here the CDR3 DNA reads TGTGCCAGCACCGGGACAGGGCCCAGGAATGAAGCTTTCTTT. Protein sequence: CASTGTGPRNEAFF.

The CDR3 region has the DNA TGTGCCAGCTCACCACGTACGGGTTCAAGAGAAAAACTGTTTTTT. Translation gives CASSPRTGSREKLFF. The chain combines TRBV18 with TRBJ1-4, with unresolved D. Germline-derived CDR1 and CDR2 are KGHSH and LQKENI. The V gene lost 1 base and the J gene lost 8 bases, with 14 bases spanning the gap. CDR3 length: 15 residues.

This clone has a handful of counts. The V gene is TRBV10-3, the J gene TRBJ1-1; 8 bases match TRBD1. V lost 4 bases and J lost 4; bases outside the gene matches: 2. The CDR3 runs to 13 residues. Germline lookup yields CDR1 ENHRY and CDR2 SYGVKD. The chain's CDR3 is CAISVQGATEAFF. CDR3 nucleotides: TGTGCCATCAGTGTCCAGGGGGCCACTGAAGCTTTCTTT.